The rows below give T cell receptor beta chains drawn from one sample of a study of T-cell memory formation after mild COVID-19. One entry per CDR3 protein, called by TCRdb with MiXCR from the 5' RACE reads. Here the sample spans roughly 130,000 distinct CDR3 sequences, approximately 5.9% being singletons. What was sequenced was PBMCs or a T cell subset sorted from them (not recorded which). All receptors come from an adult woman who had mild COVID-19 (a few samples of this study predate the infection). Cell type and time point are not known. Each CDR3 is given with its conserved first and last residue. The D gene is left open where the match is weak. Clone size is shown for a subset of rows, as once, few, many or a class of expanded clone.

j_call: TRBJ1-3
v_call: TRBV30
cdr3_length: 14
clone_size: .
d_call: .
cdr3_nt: TGTGCCTGGAGGATGAGGATCACGGGAGACACCATATATTTT
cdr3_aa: CAWRMRITGDTIYF

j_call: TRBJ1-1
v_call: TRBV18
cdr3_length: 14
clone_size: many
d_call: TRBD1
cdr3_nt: TGTGCCAGCTCACCACAGGACAGGGGCACTGAAGCTTTCTTT
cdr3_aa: CASSPQDRGTEAFF

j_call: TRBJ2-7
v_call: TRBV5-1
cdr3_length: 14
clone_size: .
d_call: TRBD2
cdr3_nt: TGCGCCAGCTCGGGAGGCCGAACATTCTACGAGCAGTACTTC
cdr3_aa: CASSGGRTFYEQYF

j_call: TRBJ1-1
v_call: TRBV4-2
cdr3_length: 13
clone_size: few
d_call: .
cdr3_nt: TGTGCCAGCAGCCAAGAGGGGGACCTCGAAGCTTTCTTT
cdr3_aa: CASSQEGDLEAFF

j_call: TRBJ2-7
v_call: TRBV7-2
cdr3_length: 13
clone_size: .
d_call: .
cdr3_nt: TGTGCCAGCAGCTTAGTTGGCGGTTACGAGCAGTACTTC
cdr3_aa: CASSLVGGYEQYF

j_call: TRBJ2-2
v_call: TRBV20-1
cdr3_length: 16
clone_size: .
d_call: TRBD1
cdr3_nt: TGCAGTGCTAGAGTCCCCGGGACAGGGCTCACCGGGGAGCTGTTTTTT
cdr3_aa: CSARVPGTGLTGELFF

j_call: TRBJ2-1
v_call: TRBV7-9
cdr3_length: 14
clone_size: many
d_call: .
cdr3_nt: TGTGCCAGCAGCCGCCCAGAGGCCGGGCCCGAGCAGTTCTTC
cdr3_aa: CASSRPEAGPEQFF

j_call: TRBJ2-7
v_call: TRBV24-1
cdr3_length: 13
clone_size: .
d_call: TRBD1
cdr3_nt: TGTGCCACCAGTTTGACAGGGGAATACGAGCAGTACTTC
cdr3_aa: CATSLTGEYEQYF

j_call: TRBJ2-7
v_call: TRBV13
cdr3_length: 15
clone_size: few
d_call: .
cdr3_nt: TGTGCCAGCAGCGGGAGAGGGACGGCGACCTACGAGCAGTACTTC
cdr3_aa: CASSGRGTATYEQYF

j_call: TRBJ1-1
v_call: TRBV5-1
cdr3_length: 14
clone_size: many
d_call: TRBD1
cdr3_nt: TGCGCCAGCAGCAAGGACACAGGGGTGACTGAAGCTTTCTTT
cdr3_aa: CASSKDTGVTEAFF

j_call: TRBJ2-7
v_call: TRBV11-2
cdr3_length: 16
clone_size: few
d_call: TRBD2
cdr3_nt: TGTGCCAGCAGCCCTCGGACTAGCGGCATTACCTACGAGCAGTACTTC
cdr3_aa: CASSPRTSGITYEQYF

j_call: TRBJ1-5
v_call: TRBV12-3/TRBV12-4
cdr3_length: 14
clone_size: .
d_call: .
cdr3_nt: TGTGCCAGCAGTTTCGAGGGCAGCAATCAGCCCCAGCATTTT
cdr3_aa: CASSFEGSNQPQHF

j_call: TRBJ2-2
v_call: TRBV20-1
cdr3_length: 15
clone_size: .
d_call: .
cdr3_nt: TGCAGTGCTAGATCGGCTAGAACGGGCACCGGGGAGCTGTTTTTT
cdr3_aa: CSARSARTGTGELFF

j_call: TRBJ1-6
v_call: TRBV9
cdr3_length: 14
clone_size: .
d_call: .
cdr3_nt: TGTGCCAGCAGCGTAAATGGTTTGCCTTCACCCCTCCACTTT
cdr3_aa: CASSVNGLPSPLHF

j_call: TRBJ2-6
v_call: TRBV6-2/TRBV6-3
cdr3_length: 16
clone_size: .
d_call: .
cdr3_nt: TGTGCCAGCAGTTACTCGATAGGGGTCGGGGCCAACGTCCTGACTTTC
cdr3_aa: CASSYSIGVGANVLTF

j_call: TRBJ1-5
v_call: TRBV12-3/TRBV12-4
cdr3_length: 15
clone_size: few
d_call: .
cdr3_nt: TGTGCCAGCAGTTTAGACGGTAGAAGCAATCAGCCCCAGCATTTT
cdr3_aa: CASSLDGRSNQPQHF

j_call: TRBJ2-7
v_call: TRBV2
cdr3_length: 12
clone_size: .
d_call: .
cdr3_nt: TGTGCCAGCAGGCCGGACACCTACGAGCAGTACTTC
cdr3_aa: CASRPDTYEQYF

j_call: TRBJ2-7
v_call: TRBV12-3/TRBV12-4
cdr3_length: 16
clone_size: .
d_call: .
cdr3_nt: TGTGCCAGCAGCCTCCGCCACGGGCAGGGGCCTTACGAGCAGTACTTC
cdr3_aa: CASSLRHGQGPYEQYF

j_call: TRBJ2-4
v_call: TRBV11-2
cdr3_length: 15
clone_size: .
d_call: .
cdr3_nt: TGTGCCAGCAGCTCGCTAAGAGAAGGCCAAAACATTCAGTACTTC
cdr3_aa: CASSSLREGQNIQYF

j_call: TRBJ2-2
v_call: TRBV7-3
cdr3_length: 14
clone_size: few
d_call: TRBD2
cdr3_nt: TGTGCCAGCCAGGGACTAGCGGGATCCGGGGAGCTGTTTTTT
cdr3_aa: CASQGLAGSGELFF

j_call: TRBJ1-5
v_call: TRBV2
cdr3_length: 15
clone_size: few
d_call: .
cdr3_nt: TGTGCCAGCAGTAGACAGACGATCCGCAATCAGCCCCAGCATTTT
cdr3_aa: CASSRQTIRNQPQHF

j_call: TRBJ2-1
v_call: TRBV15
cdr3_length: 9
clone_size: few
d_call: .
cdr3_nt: TGTGCCGCTCCAGTGAGGCAGTTCTTC
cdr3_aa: CAAPVRQFF

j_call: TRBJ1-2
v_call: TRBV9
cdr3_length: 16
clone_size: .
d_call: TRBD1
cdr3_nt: TGTGCCAGCAGCGGGACGAAGCGGGACAGGGGGCAAGGCTACACCTTC
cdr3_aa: CASSGTKRDRGQGYTF

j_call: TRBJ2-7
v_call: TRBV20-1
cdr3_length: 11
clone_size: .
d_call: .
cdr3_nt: TGCAGTGCTCGTGAAGCCTACGAGCAGTACTTC
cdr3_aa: CSAREAYEQYF

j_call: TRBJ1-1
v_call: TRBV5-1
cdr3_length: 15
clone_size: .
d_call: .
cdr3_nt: TGCGCCAGCGCACGAAGTACAGGGAGGAACACTGAAGCTTTCTTT
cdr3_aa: CASARSTGRNTEAFF

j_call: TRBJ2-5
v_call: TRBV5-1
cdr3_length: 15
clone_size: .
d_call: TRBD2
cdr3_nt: TGCGCCAGCAGCCCTGGACTAGTTTTACGGGAGACCCAGTACTTC
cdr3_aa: CASSPGLVLRETQYF